This TCR beta chain stems from a study of shared clonotypes between healthy human individuals. Study details: The study enrolled a couple of women and a few men aged 18 to 49.

Per the original data handling: ImmunoSEQ gave junction-only sequences without quality scores, so filtering differed. Assay used: immunoSEQ multiplex PCR; TCRdb lists only in-frame clones, some missing. Clone size and V and J calls were adopted from that table, with D and trimming inferred from the DNA. The data contain 1.4 million to 1.5 million clones, roughly 96% of them singletons. On this clone: Its target is not known.

General study results and limits: Although depth was large, rarefaction showed that sequencing of the sorted subsets was incomplete. Researchers sampled blood only, noting tissue repertoires likely differ.

The V gene end was trimmed by 2 bases and the J gene end by 3 bases; junction bases not matched to a gene: 19. Germline V gene lookup returns CDR1 SGHRS and CDR2 YFSETQ. The CDR3 covers 19 residues. This sequence was found in a man aged 30 to 39 in good health. V and J are TRBV5-1 and TRBJ1-1; 7 nucleotides agree with TRBD1. The sample was naive CD4+ T cells sorted from blood. Subset: CD45RA+ positively selected. The CDR3 DNA reads TGCGCCAGCAGCTTCAATGGCCAAAGGGGGCGCGATGTGGACACTGAAGCTTTCTTT. This translates into CASSFNGQRGRDVDTEAFF.